Reported below is one T cell receptor beta chain. Its antigen remains unknown. The J segment lost 4 bases and the V segment lost 0 bases, leaving 2 bases of the junction unmatched. This CDR3 is 13 amino acids long. Per the germline V gene, CDR1 is GTSNPN and CDR2 is SVGIG (reference sequence). This record comes from a study of T cell responses to AZD1222 COVID-19 vaccine. Study summary: Whether given at about 4 or about 12 weeks, second doses were pooled.

TCRdb's table, derived via immunoSEQ multiplex PCR, lists solely in-frame clones and lacks some. The sample records tens of thousands of clones, around 88% being singletons. Study-level results: Baseline serostatus was positive in only a handful of AZD1222 recipients. White British ancestry dominated among donors, who included more females, and clonal diversity was possibly underestimated. Scientists sampled the repertoires only once the peak T cell response had passed.

The sequenced sample was peripheral blood, obtained on day 0 of AZD1222 vaccination. J is TRBJ1-2 and V is TRBV30, with 7 bases fitting TRBD1. This TCR was recovered from an adult in good health. In DNA form, the CDR3 reads TGTGCCTGGAGTGTCCAGGGGGGCTATGGCTACACCTTC. Translated: CAWSVQGGYGYTF.